This T cell receptor (beta chain) was identified in a study of radiation and T cells in renal cell carcinoma. Time point denoted: blood 4 weeks post-SBRT, at nephrectomy. As for treatment: 15 Gy SBRT to primary tumor, nephrectomy 4 weeks later. Nephrectomy followed 15 Gy stereotactic body radiation by 4 weeks. The assay was immunoSEQ multiplex PCR, and TCRdb's table has in-frame clones only and misses some. The repertoire holds roughly 160,000 clones, with about 88% as singletons. This sequence was found in a woman between 50 and 59 years old with renal cell carcinoma. The sample in question was blood, obtained from a patient whose treatment included radiotherapy and nephrectomy.

DNA for the CDR3: TGTGCCAGCAGAGATCAGGGACGGATGAACACTGAAGCTTTCTTT. Translated, it gives CASRDQGRMNTEAFF. This chain joins TRBV6-1 and TRBJ1-1; D possibly corresponds to TRBD1 (5 bases). The CDR3 runs 15 residues. The germline V gene encodes CDR1 MNHNS and CDR2 SASEGT. Trimming took off 6 bases at V and 0 bases at J, with 14 bases between the two ends.